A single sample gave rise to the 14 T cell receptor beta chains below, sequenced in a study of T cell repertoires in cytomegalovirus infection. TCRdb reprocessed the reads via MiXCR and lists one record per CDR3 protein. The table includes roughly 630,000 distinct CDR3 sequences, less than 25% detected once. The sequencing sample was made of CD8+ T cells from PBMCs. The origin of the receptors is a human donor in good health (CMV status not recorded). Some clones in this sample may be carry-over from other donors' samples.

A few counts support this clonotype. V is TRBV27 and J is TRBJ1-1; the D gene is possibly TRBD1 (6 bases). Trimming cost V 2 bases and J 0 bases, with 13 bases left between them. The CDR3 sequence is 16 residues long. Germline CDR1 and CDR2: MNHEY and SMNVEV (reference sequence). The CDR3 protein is CASSLAGAGMNTEAFF. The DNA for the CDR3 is TGTGCCAGCAGTTTAGCAGGGGCCGGGATGAACACTGAAGCTTTCTTT.

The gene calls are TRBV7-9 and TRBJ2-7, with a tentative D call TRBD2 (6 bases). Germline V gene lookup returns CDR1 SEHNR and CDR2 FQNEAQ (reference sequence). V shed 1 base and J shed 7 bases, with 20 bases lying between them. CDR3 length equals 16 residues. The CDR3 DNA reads TGTGCCAGCAGCTTAGGGGCGGGATTGGTAGAGGAGGAGCAGTACTTC. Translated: CASSLGAGLVEEEQYF.

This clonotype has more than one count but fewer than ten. CDR3 sequence (DNA): TGTGCCAGCAGTAGCGACCGGGGACAGGGGACTGAAGCTTTCTTT. Protein: CASSSDRGQGTEAFF. The chain employs TRBV6-2 or TRBV6-3 and TRBJ1-1, with 10 bases that match TRBD1. The CDR3 runs to 15 residues. CDR1 and CDR2 from the germline V gene are MNHEY and SVGEGT. Trimming took 5 bases from V and 5 from J; bases not matched to a gene: 8.

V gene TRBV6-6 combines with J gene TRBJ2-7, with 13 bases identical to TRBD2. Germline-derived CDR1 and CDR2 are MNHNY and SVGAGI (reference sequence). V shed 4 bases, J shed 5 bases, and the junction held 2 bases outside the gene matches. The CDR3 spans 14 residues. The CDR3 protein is CASSFGTSGDEQYV. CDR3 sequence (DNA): TGTGCCAGCAGTTTCGGGACTAGCGGGGACGAGCAGTACGTC.

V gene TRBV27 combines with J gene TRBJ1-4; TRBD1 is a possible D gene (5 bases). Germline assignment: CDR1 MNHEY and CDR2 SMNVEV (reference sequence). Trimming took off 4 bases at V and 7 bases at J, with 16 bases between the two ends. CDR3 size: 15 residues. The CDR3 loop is CASSWGPIPGEKLFF. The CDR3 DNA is TGTGCCAGCAGTTGGGGACCGATACCGGGTGAAAAACTGTTTTTT.

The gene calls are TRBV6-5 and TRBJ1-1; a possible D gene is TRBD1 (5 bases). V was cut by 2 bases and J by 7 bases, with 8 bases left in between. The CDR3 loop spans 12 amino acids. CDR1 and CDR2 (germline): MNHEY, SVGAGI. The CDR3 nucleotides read TGTGCCAGCAGTTACGAAACAGGTGAAGCTTTCTTT. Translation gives CASSYETGEAFF.

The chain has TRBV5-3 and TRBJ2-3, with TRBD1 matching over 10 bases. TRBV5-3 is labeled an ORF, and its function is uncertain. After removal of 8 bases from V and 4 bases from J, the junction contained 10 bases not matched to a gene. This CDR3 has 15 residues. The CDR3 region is CASSPGTGVSDTQYF. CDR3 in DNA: TGTGCCAGCAGCCCCGGGACAGGGGTTTCAGATACGCAGTATTTT.

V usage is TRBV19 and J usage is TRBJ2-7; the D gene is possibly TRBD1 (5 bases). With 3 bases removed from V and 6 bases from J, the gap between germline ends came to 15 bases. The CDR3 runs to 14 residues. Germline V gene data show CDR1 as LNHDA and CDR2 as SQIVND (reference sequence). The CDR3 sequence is CASSMGHPTGEQYV. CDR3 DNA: TGTGCCAGTAGTATGGGGCACCCAACGGGCGAGCAGTACGTC.

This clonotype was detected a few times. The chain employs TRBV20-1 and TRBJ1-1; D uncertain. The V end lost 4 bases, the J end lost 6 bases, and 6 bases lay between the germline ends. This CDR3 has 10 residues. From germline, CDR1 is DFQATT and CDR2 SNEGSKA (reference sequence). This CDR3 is CSAIVSEAFF. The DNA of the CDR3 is TGCAGTGCTATTGTCTCTGAAGCTTTCTTT.

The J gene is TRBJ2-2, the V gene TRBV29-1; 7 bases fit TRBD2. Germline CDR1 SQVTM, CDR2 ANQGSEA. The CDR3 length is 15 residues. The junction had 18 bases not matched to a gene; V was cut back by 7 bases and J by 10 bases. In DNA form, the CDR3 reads TGCAGCGGCGGACGGTGGTCTAGCGGCTTTATGGAGCTGTTTTTT. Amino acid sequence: CSGGRWSSGFMELFF.

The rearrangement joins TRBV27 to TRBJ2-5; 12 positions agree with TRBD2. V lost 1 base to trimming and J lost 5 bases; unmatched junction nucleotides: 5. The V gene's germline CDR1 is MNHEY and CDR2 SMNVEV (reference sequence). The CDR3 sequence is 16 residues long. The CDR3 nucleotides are TGTGCCAGCAGTTTATGGTCTAGCGGGGGGGGCGAGACCCAGTACTTC. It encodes CASSLWSSGGGETQYF.

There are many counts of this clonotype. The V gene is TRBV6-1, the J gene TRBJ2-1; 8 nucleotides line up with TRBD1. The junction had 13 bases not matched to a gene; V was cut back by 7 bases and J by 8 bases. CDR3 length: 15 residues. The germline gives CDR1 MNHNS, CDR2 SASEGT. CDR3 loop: CASTPWSGGSYEQFF. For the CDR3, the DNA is TGTGCCAGCACCCCCTGGTCAGGGGGCTCGTATGAGCAGTTCTTC.

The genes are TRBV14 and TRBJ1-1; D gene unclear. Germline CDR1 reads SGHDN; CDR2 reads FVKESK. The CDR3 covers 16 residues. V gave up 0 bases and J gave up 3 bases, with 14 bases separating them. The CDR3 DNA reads TGTGCCAGCAGCCAAGAAGGGAAGGGTCGGGACACTGAAGCTTTCTTT. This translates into CASSQEGKGRDTEAFF.

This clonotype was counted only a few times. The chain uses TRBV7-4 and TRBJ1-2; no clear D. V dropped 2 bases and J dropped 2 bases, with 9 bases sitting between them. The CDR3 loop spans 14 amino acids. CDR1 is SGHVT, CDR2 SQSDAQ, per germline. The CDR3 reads CASSLSSGNYGYTF. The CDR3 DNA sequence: TGTGCCAGCAGCTTATCTTCCGGAAACTATGGCTACACCTTC.